This is a list of T cell receptor beta chains from one sample in a study of cytomegalovirus exposure and HLA in healthy donors. Assay used: immunoSEQ multiplex PCR; TCRdb lists only in-frame clones, some missing. The sample carries approximately 200,000 clones, roughly 84% recorded once. Sequencing was carried out using PBMCs. These receptors originate from a young man in good health and CMV-seropositive. The CDR3 runs from the conserved cysteine through the conserved F or W. The order of the fields is V gene, J gene, CDR3 protein.

v_gene: TRBV7-2
j_gene: TRBJ1-2
CDR3aa: CASSRKTGTEDGYTF

v_gene: TRBV7-9
j_gene: TRBJ1-3
CDR3aa: CASSPRRNVDSGNTIYF

v_gene: TRBV19
j_gene: TRBJ1-1
CDR3aa: CASSNRDRSGTEAFF

v_gene: TRBV6-1
j_gene: TRBJ2-5
CDR3aa: CASHRDRDQETQYF

v_gene: TRBV27
j_gene: TRBJ2-7
CDR3aa: CASGLTPSGRGYEQYF

v_gene: TRBV6-1
j_gene: TRBJ2-5
CDR3aa: CASSENSGTQETQYF

v_gene: TRBV15
j_gene: TRBJ1-4
CDR3aa: CATRGFNEKLFF

v_gene: TRBV6-1
j_gene: TRBJ2-3
CDR3aa: CASRRRLATTDTQYF

v_gene: TRBV11-3
j_gene: TRBJ2-1
CDR3aa: CASSLEAGRAYNEQFF

v_gene: TRBV6-1
j_gene: TRBJ2-7
CDR3aa: CASNLAGGPYEQYF

v_gene: TRBV7-9
j_gene: TRBJ1-1
CDR3aa: CASSLGAGRSTEAFF

v_gene: TRBV5-1
j_gene: TRBJ1-1
CDR3aa: CASSEGQVDLGTEAFF

v_gene: TRBV10-3
j_gene: TRBJ2-1
CDR3aa: CAIRRGLAGQGEQFF

v_gene: TRBV6-6
j_gene: TRBJ2-1
CDR3aa: CASRGRDSYNEQFF

v_gene: TRBV30
j_gene: TRBJ2-1
CDR3aa: CAWSVGSGRYNEQFF

v_gene: TRBV11-2
j_gene: TRBJ2-3
CDR3aa: CASSLDLSSLGTDTQYF

v_gene: TRBV7-3
j_gene: TRBJ2-2
CDR3aa: CASRLTGQGNTGELFF

v_gene: TRBV28
j_gene: TRBJ1-1
CDR3aa: CASSLNPTGNTEAFF

v_gene: TRBV9
j_gene: TRBJ1-2
CDR3aa: CASRGYGYTF

v_gene: TRBV9
j_gene: TRBJ1-2
CDR3aa: CASSVTDRPRGYTF

v_gene: TRBV28
j_gene: TRBJ2-5
CDR3aa: CASSRQILRETQYF

v_gene: TRBV5-1
j_gene: TRBJ2-5
CDR3aa: CASSLGLAGVNETQYF

v_gene: TRBV13
j_gene: TRBJ2-3
CDR3aa: CASSFLSRLAGDTDTQYF

v_gene: TRBV6-6
j_gene: TRBJ2-7
CDR3aa: CASRPGTLSYEQYF

v_gene: TRBV7-6
j_gene: TRBJ2-7
CDR3aa: CASSSGPGQGSFSYEQYF

v_gene: TRBV7-6
j_gene: TRBJ2-1
CDR3aa: CASSLGSGGNEQFF

v_gene: TRBV6-1
j_gene: TRBJ1-5
CDR3aa: CASSEMAGRLRNQPQHF

v_gene: TRBV6-6
j_gene: TRBJ2-7
CDR3aa: CASSNLLAGESYEQYF

v_gene: TRBV2
j_gene: TRBJ2-5
CDR3aa: CASSTDRSGETQYF

v_gene: TRBV19
j_gene: TRBJ1-4
CDR3aa: CASSIVSLPNEKLFF

v_gene: TRBV5-1
j_gene: TRBJ2-7
CDR3aa: CASSLEDNSYEQYF